The entry that follows covers one TCR beta chain sequence. Sequenced by immunoSEQ multiplex PCR; TCRdb stores in-frame clones only, minus some. The sample includes approximately 23,000 clones, around 90% of them seen just once. With V trimmed by 1 base and J by 10 bases, 2 bases remained unmatched. The germline V gene encodes CDR1 WNHNN and CDR2 SYGVQD (reference sequence). The length of the CDR3 is 13 residues. The data were obtained in a study of T cell changes during pregnancy in multiple sclerosis. The chain joins TRBV10-1 to TRBJ2-4; 9 bases are a match to TRBD2. This specimen was CD4+ T cells from peripheral blood mononuclear cells, taken in the third trimester of pregnancy. The clonotype originates from a female donor in good health, enrolled as a control in a pregnancy study. The CDR3 here is CASSELAGGIQYF. CDR3 coding DNA: TGCGCCAGCAGTGAGTTGGCGGGAGGGATTCAGTACTTC.